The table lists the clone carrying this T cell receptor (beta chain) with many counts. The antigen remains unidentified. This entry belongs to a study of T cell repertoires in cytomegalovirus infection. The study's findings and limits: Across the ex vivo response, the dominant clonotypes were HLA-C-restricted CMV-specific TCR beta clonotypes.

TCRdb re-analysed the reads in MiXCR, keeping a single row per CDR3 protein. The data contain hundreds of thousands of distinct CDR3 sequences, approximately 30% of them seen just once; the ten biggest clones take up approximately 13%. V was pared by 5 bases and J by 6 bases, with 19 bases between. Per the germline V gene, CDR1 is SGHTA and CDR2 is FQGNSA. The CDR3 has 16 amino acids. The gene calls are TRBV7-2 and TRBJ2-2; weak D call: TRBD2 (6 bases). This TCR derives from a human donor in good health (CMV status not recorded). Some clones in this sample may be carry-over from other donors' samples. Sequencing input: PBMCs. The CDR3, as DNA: TGTGCCAGCAGCCTGACTTGGCCGGGGGTCCCCGGGGAGCTGTTTTTT. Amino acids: CASSLTWPGVPGELFF.